The 18 T cell receptor beta chains below come from one sample, sequenced in a study. Each CDR3 protein is one row after TCRdb ran MiXCR on the reads. Of 3,500 to 4,500 distinct CDR3 sequences listed, 7.5% to 10% were seen once; the top ten hold around 33%. Sequencing input: CD4+ T cells from peripheral blood. Every receptor here comes from a human donor with rheumatoid arthritis.

Judged by abundance, this clonotype is medium-sized. V is TRBV6-1 and J is TRBJ2-1; either TRBD1 or TRBD2 may fit D (5 bases each). The CDR3 is made up of 14 amino acids. In germline, CDR1 is MNHNS, CDR2 SASEGT. The ends were cut back, 3 bases at V and 4 bases at J, with 10 bases in the middle. CDR3 sequence: CASSEGVAYNEQFF. The CDR3 nucleotides are TGTGCCAGCAGTGAGGGGGTGGCGTACAATGAGCAGTTCTTC.

This clonotype came up many times. J is TRBJ2-3 and V is TRBV2; D may be TRBD2 (5 bases). Germline loops: CDR1 SNHLY, CDR2 FYNNEI. This CDR3 contains 14 residues. Trimming pared 8 bases from V and 1 base from J, leaving 13 bases between. The CDR3 reads CASLEEVGTDTQYF. The CDR3 DNA follows: TGTGCCAGCTTAGAGGAGGTTGGCACAGATACGCAGTATTTT.

In regard to this clonotype: A clone one base away is much larger, so this may be a read error. The V and J genes are TRBV4-1 and TRBJ2-3; 12 nucleotides align to TRBD2. CDR1 is MGHRA and CDR2 is YSYEKL in the germline V gene. The CDR3 is 17 amino acids. The CDR3 bases are TGCGCCGGCAGCGAACGAAATCTAGCGGGAGGGTCAGATACGCAGTATTTT. It encodes CAGSERNLAGGSDTQYF.

The genes are TRBV6-5 and TRBJ1-1; D is unclear. Deletions cut 7 bases from V and 2 bases from J, with 11 bases between. The CDR3 loop spans 13 amino acids. Looked up from germline, CDR1 is MNHEY and CDR2 is SVGAGI. The CDR3 reads CASMKGSNTEAFF. Written as DNA, the CDR3 is TGTGCCAGCATGAAAGGGTCTAACACTGAAGCTTTCTTT.

Within the sample, this clonotype is medium-sized. The V gene is TRBV14, the J gene TRBJ2-5, with 8 bases that match TRBD2. The germline CDR1 and CDR2 sequences are SGHDN and FVKESK. V shed 4 bases, J shed 5 bases, and the junction held 9 bases outside the gene matches. This CDR3 comprises 15 residues. The CDR3 sequence is CASSPLDSGGETQYF. CDR3 sequence (DNA): TGTGCCAGCAGCCCCTTGGACTCGGGGGGGGAGACCCAGTACTTC.

This clonotype showed up just a few times. The rearrangement links TRBV10-1 to TRBJ2-1; D is perhaps TRBD1 or TRBD2 (5 bases each). The CDR3 loop spans 14 amino acids. V shed 0 bases and J shed 8 bases, with 11 bases lying between them. Germline-derived CDR1 and CDR2 are WNHNN and SYGVQD (reference sequence). As DNA, the CDR3 is TGCGCCAGCAGTGAGTCCGGGGCTTTAGATGAGCAGTTCTTC. This codes for CASSESGALDEQFF.

This clonotype was observed many times. This rearrangement joins TRBV19 to TRBJ1-5; D uncertain. The V end lost 5 bases, the J end lost 5 bases, and 10 bases lay between the germline ends. The length of the CDR3 is 13 residues. CDR1 is LNHDA, CDR2 SQIVND, per germline (reference sequence). CDR3 nucleotide sequence: TGTGCCAGTAGTCCACAAATCCATCAGCCCCAGCATTTT. It yields the protein CASSPQIHQPQHF.

This clonotype was detected ten times or more. V usage is TRBV29-1 and J usage is TRBJ2-2; TRBD1 agrees at 8 bases. Germline V gives CDR1 SQVTM, CDR2 ANQGSEA. The CDR3 totals 14 residues. The ends lost 3 bases at V and 4 bases at J; junction bases unmatched: 4. CDR3 DNA sequence: TGCAGCGTTGAGGACAGGGTTGGCACCGGGGAGCTGTTTTTT. Protein product: CSVEDRVGTGELFF.

The V call is TRBV19, the J call TRBJ2-7; D is perhaps TRBD2 (5 bases). Germline CDR1 and CDR2: LNHDA and SQIVND (reference sequence). This CDR3 spans 14 amino acids. Trimming pared 3 bases from V and 5 bases from J, leaving 14 bases between. The DNA for the CDR3 is TGTGCCAGTAGTATCCAGTCTAGCAGCCACGAGCAGTACTTC. Amino acids: CASSIQSSSHEQYF.

Relative to its sample, this clonotype is medium-sized. The J gene is TRBJ2-1, the V gene TRBV29-1; 10 bases align to TRBD2. The trim removed 6 bases at V and 0 bases at J, leaving 8 bases unmatched. The CDR3 has 16 amino acids. Looked up from germline, CDR1 is SQVTM and CDR2 is ANQGSEA. CDR3 sequence (DNA): TGCAGCGTACGAGGACTAGCGGAAAGCTCCTACAATGAGCAGTTCTTC. It encodes CSVRGLAESSYNEQFF.

By its share, this clonotype is medium-sized (0.01 to 0.1%). The V gene is TRBV29-1, the J gene TRBJ1-2, with D tentatively TRBD1 (6 bases). Trimming removed 1 base from V and 6 bases from J, with 18 bases in between. Germline-derived CDR1 and CDR2 are SQVTM and ANQGSEA. The CDR3 loop spans 15 amino acids. CDR3 sequence (DNA): TGCAGCGTTGAAGCGGCTCCGGGGGCGCGGGATGGCTACACCTTC. Amino acids: CSVEAAPGARDGYTF.

The chain has TRBV6-5 and TRBJ1-4; D unresolved. Looked up from germline, CDR1 is MNHEY and CDR2 is SVGAGI. The CDR3 sequence is 13 residues long. V was shortened by 6 bases and J by 8 bases, with 13 bases between the two germline ends. CDR3 sequence: CASSADFREKLFF. The CDR3 coding sequence is TGTGCCAGCAGCGCCGACTTCCGCGAAAAACTGTTTTTT.

This clonotype was counted many times. The chain employs TRBV19 and TRBJ1-1, with D perhaps matching TRBD1 (5 bases). Germline CDR1 is LNHDA and CDR2 is SQIVND (reference sequence). The CDR3 extends over 13 amino acids. The CDR3 DNA reads TGTGCTACCCACCGGGAGGGGTACACTGAAGCTTTCTTT. This encodes CATHREGYTEAFF.

V usage is TRBV20-1 and J usage is TRBJ2-7; 10 bases are a match to TRBD1. The junction had 14 bases not matched to a gene; V was cut back by 3 bases and J by 3 bases. This CDR3 has 17 residues. From germline, CDR1 is DFQATT and CDR2 SNEGSKA (reference sequence). The CDR3 is CSARALRVRDRGYEQYF. CDR3 DNA sequence: TGCAGTGCTAGGGCGTTGAGGGTCCGGGACAGGGGCTACGAGCAGTACTTC.

This clonotype qualifies as medium-sized. V gene TRBV4-2 combines with J gene TRBJ1-5; no clear D. The CDR3 length is 14 residues. Trimming cost V 4 bases and J 6 bases, with 13 bases left between them. Germline V lookup: CDR1 LGHNA, CDR2 YNFKEQ. CDR3 DNA: TGTGCCAGCAGCCCTGGCTGGGGTCCTCAGCCCCAGCATTTT. Translation gives CASSPGWGPQPQHF.

The sample holds many counts of this clonotype. The chain combines TRBV7-2 with TRBJ2-3; D remains ambiguous. The V gene's germline CDR1 is SGHTA and CDR2 FQGNSA. There are 14 residues in the CDR3. The V and J ends lost 11 bases and 1 base respectively, with 16 bases between them. The DNA for the CDR3 is TGTGCCGGCGAGAGTGCCTACCGCACAGATACGCAGTATTTT. Translation gives CAGESAYRTDTQYF.

At least ten counts were recorded for this clonotype. V gene TRBV30 combines with J gene TRBJ1-5; perhaps TRBD1 as D (5 bases). Trimming removed 3 bases from V and 3 bases from J, with 9 bases in between. Germline CDR1 and CDR2: GTSNPN and SVGIG (reference sequence). CDR3 size: 13 residues. The CDR3 DNA is TGTGCCTGGAGCAGGGCTTTCAATCAGCCCCAGCATTTT. Translation gives CAWSRAFNQPQHF.

In its sample, this clonotype is medium-sized. This chain connects TRBV5-1 to TRBJ2-7; 7 bases fit TRBD1. V gave up 3 bases and J gave up 8 bases; unmatched junction bases: 5. Germline-derived CDR1 and CDR2 are SGHRS and YFSETQ. CDR3 length equals 12 residues. The CDR3 sequence: CASSSDRDKQYF. CDR3 bases: TGCGCCAGCAGCTCTGACAGGGACAAGCAGTACTTC.